This TCR beta chain was identified in a study of T cell changes during pregnancy in multiple sclerosis (dated by TCRdb to between 2017 and 2020). General notes on the study: The study examined how the T cell repertoire changed over the course of pregnancy in women with multiple sclerosis.

Inclusive of the bounding cysteine and phenylalanine, the CDR3 is 14 residues long. Only CDR3 DNA remains: 42 bases, in frame from the first base. Sequences SGHDT (CDR1) and YYEEEE (CDR2) are obtained from the germline V gene. Trimming leaves V shorter by 0 bases and J shorter by 2 bases, with the junction holding 2 bases beyond the gene matches. Libraries were prepared through the immunoSEQ multiplex PCR assay. The immuneACCESS repertoire file appears here via TCRdb, limited to in-frame rearrangements. These files lack a portion of the clones; in checked studies, under half of the deficit traces to unresolved V genes, and the cause of the others is not known. The sample data list over 85,000 clones, and around nine tenths of these were observed just once. The top ten hold around 0.78% of the sample. As to this clone: Its antigen target is currently unknown. There are no base qualities to consult, and no much larger clone falls within one base.

This chain joins TRBV5-6 to TRBJ2-7, with 7 middle bases fitting TRBD1. The input for sequencing was peripheral blood, taken in the second trimester of pregnancy. The sequence derives from a female donor in good health, enrolled as a control in a pregnancy study. The CDR3 is CASSLGDSPYEQYF. The sequenced DNA is TGTGCCAGCAGCTTGGGGGACAGTCCCTACGAGCAGTACTTC. Outside the CDR3, residues come from the reference TRBV5-6 and TRBJ2-7 proteins, so the full variable domain is: DAGVTQSPTHLIKTRGQQVTLRCSPKSGHDTVSWYQQALGQGPQFIFQYYEEEERQRGNFPDRFSGHQFPNYSSELNVNALLLGDSALYLCASSLGDSPYEQYFGPGTRLTVT.